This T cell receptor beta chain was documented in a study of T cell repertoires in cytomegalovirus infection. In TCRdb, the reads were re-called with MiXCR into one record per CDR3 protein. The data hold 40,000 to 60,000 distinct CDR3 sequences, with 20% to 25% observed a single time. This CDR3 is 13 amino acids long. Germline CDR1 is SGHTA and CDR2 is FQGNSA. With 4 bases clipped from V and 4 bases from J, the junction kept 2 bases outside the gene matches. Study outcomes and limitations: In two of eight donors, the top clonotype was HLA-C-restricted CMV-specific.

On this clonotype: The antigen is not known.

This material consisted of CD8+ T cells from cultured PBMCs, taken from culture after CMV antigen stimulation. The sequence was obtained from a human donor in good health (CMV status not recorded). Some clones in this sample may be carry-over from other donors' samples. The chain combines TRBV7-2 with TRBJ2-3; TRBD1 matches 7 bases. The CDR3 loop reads CASSYQGADTQYF. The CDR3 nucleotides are TGTGCCAGCAGCTACCAGGGGGCAGATACGCAGTATTTT.